This TCR beta chain originates from a study of monozygotic twins with inflammatory bowel disease. Findings and limits, study-wide: Between concordant and discordant twins, repertoire similarity failed to differ, a result that limited power may explain.

TCRdb re-called the 5' RACE reads and gives one entry per CDR3 protein, without DNA. The sample's table shows some 160,000 distinct CDR3 sequences. The CDR3 sequence is 15 residues long. Germline V gene data show CDR1 as SGHRS and CDR2 as YFSETQ. Remarks on this clonotype: Its specificity is not known.

The chain is built from TRBV5-1 and TRBJ2-7. This clonotype was obtained from a human donor with ulcerative colitis or Crohn's disease, or a healthy co-twin of an affected twin (not recorded which). Sequencing input: blood. The CDR3 sequence is CASSLSPGVTYEQYF.